This TCR beta chain was sequenced for a study of blood T cell repertoires in COVID-19. Study summary: From T cells, B-cell-depleted T cells, or PBMCs came the material, which was cDNA or gDNA.

In the original workflow: Amplified reference gene primers provided the basis for estimating nucleated cell counts. Libraries were prepared by immunoSEQ multiplex PCR; TCRdb keeps only in-frame clonotypes and omits some of them. V and J calls and clone size are those listed in that table; D and trimming were worked out from the DNA. The sample carries some 240,000 clones, around 83% recorded once. The J segment lost 7 bases and the V segment lost 5 bases, leaving 15 bases of the junction unmatched. Germline lookup yields CDR1 SSHAT and CDR2 FNYEAQ (reference sequence). This CDR3 has 18 amino acids. The TCR comes from a woman aged 40-49 years who had recovered from COVID-19. This sequence joins TRBV7-7 and TRBJ2-2; 11 bases match TRBD2. The specimen sequenced was peripheral blood. The CDR3 region is CASSPSPGLADLHGELFF. DNA of the CDR3: TGTGCCAGCAGCCCTAGCCCGGGACTAGCGGACCTCCACGGGGAGCTGTTTTTT.